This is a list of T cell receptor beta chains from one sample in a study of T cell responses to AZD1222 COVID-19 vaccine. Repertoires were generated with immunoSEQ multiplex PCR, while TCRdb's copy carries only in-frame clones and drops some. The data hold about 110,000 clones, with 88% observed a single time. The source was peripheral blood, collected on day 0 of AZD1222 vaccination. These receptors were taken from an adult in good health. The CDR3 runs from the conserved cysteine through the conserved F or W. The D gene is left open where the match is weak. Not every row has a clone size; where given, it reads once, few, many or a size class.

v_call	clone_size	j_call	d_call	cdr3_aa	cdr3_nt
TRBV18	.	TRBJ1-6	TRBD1	CASSPGQGARNSPLHF	TGTGCCAGCTCACCCGGACAGGGGGCGCGAAATTCACCCCTCCACTTT
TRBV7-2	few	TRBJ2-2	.	CASSLAGAGELFF	TGTGCCAGCAGCTTAGCGGGAGCCGGGGAGCTGTTTTTT
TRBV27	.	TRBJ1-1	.	CASSFSGAEAFF	TGTGCCAGCAGTTTTTCCGGGGCCGAAGCTTTCTTT
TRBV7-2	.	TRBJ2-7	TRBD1	CASSFRDSSYEQYF	TGTGCCAGCAGCTTCCGGGACAGTTCCTACGAGCAGTACTTC
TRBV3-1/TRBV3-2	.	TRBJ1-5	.	CASSHLKGGAPQHF	TGTGCCAGCAGCCATCTCAAGGGGGGGGCGCCCCAGCATTTT
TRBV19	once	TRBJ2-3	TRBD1	CASKGQGTDTQYF	TGTGCCAGTAAGGGACAGGGCACAGATACGCAGTATTTT
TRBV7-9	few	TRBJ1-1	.	CASTPQGEWGLNTEAFF	TGTGCCAGCACCCCTCAGGGTGAGTGGGGACTGAACACTGAAGCTTTCTTT
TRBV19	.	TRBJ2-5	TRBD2	CASSGTSGEETQYF	TGTGCCAGTAGTGGGACTAGCGGGGAAGAGACCCAGTACTTC
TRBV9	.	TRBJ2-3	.	CASSVGPTGLDTQYF	TGTGCCAGCAGCGTAGGCCCGACTGGCCTGGATACGCAGTATTTT
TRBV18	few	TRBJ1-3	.	CASSLTDNGNTIYF	TGTGCCAGCTCGCTGACCGATAATGGAAACACCATATATTTT
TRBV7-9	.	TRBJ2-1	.	CASSPEGGHHYNEQFF	TGTGCCAGCAGCCCAGAGGGGGGACACCACTACAATGAGCAGTTCTTC
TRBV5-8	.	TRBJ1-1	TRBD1	CASSANRGTEAFF	TGTGCCAGCAGCGCCAACAGGGGAACTGAAGCTTTCTTT
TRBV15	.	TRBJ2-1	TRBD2	CATSPRSGLALNNEQFF	TGTGCCACCAGCCCAAGATCGGGACTAGCGCTTAACAATGAGCAGTTCTTC
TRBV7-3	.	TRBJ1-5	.	CASSPEGGNNQPQHF	TGTGCCAGCAGCCCCGAGGGGGGGAACAATCAGCCCCAGCATTTT
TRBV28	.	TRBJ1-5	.	CASSLFGQPQHF	TGTGCCAGCAGTTTATTCGGTCAGCCCCAGCATTTT
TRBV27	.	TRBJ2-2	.	CASRKTGELFF	TGTGCCAGCAGAAAGACCGGGGAGCTGTTTTTT
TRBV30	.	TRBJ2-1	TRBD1	CAWSVRSGGRSEQFF	TGTGCCTGGAGTGTAAGGTCAGGGGGCAGGAGTGAGCAGTTCTTC
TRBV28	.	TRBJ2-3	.	CASSPPKSTDTQYF	TGTGCCAGCAGTCCCCCTAAGAGCACAGATACGCAGTATTTT
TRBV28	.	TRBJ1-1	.	CASRGLGTKNTEAFF	TGTGCCAGCAGGGGGTTGGGGACAAAGAACACTGAAGCTTTCTTT
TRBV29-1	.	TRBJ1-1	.	CSVVGINSNTEAFF	TGCAGCGTTGTCGGGATCAATTCGAACACTGAAGCTTTCTTT
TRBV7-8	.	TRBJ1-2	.	CASSLAEQGNYGYTF	TGTGCCAGCAGCTTAGCGGAACAGGGAAACTATGGCTACACCTTC
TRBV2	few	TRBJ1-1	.	CASSEMIGVPSTEAFF	TGTGCCAGCAGTGAAATGATTGGGGTCCCTAGCACTGAAGCTTTCTTT
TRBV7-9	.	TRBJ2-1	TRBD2	CASSFPGLAGLRNEQFF	TGTGCCAGCAGCTTTCCTGGACTAGCGGGATTAAGGAATGAGCAGTTCTTC
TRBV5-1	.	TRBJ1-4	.	CASSFGTAGTNEKLFF	TGCGCCAGCAGCTTTGGGACCGCCGGAACTAATGAAAAACTGTTTTTT
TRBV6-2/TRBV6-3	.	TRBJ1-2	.	CASSYETARGYTF	TGTGCCAGCAGTTACGAGACAGCGAGGGGCTACACCTTC
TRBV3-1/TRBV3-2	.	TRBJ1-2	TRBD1	CASSQTQGGAYGYTF	TGTGCCAGCAGTCAAACCCAGGGGGGGGCCTATGGCTACACCTTC
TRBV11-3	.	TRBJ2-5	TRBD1	CASSLLTGAQETQYF	TGTGCCAGCAGCTTACTAACAGGGGCCCAAGAGACCCAGTACTTC
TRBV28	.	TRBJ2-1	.	CASRGHSSYNEQFF	TGTGCCAGCAGAGGACATAGCTCCTACAATGAGCAGTTCTTC
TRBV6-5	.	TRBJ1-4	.	CASSQSLSRGEKLFF	TGTGCCAGCAGTCAATCCCTTTCCAGGGGCGAAAAACTGTTTTTT
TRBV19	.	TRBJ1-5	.	CASSIVPGNQPQHF	TGTGCCAGTAGTATAGTTCCAGGAAATCAGCCCCAGCATTTT
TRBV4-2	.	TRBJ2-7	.	CASSQGTHTYEQYF	TGTGCCAGCAGCCAGGGGACTCACACCTACGAGCAGTACTTC
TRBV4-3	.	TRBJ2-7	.	CASSQLAGPSYEQYF	TGCGCCAGCAGCCAATTGGCGGGACCCTCCTACGAGCAGTACTTC
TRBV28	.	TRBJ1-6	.	CATASGQNSPLHF	TGTGCCACTGCCTCGGGCCAAAATTCACCCCTCCACTTT
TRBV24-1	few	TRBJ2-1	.	CATSQGNEQFF	TGTGCCACCAGTCAGGGGAATGAGCAGTTCTTC
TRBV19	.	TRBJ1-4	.	CASSTSEKLFF	TGTGCCAGTAGCACCTCCGAAAAACTGTTTTTT
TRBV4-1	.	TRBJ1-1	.	CASSQDEGRFEAFF	TGCGCCAGCAGCCAAGATGAGGGACGGTTTGAAGCTTTCTTT
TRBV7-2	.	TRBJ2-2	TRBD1	CASSKWDRNTGELFF	TGTGCCAGCAGCAAATGGGACAGGAACACCGGGGAGCTGTTTTTT
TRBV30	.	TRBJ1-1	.	CAWRAGLNTEAFF	TGTGCCTGGAGGGCAGGCCTGAACACTGAAGCTTTCTTT
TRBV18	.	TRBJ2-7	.	CASSPPKGFAEQYF	TGTGCCAGCTCACCACCTAAAGGTTTCGCCGAGCAGTACTTC
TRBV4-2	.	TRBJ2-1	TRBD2	CASSQDGVAGGISYNEQFF	TGTGCCAGCAGCCAAGATGGGGTAGCGGGAGGTATATCCTACAATGAGCAGTTCTTC
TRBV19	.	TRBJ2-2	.	CATKAAPNTGELFF	TGTGCCACTAAAGCGGCCCCGAACACCGGGGAGCTGTTTTTT
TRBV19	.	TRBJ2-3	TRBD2	CASSNLAGASSHTDTQYF	TGTGCCAGTAGTAATCTAGCGGGAGCGAGTTCGCACACAGATACGCAGTATTTT
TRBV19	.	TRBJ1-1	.	CASSPRPGPGTDTEAFF	TGTGCCAGTAGCCCCCGCCCCGGGCCGGGGACGGACACTGAAGCTTTCTTT
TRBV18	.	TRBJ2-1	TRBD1	CASSPLLPGQGRVDEQFF	TGTGCCAGCTCACCACTGCTTCCGGGACAGGGGAGAGTAGATGAGCAGTTCTTC
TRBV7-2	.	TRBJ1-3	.	CASSLGSGNTIYF	TGTGCCAGCAGCTTAGGGTCCGGAAACACCATATATTTT
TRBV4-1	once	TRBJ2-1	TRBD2	CASSRGTSSYNEQFF	TGCGCCAGCAGCCGAGGGACTAGTTCCTACAATGAGCAGTTCTTC
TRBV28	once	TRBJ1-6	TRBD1	CASNRGNSPLHF	TGTGCCAGCAACAGGGGGAACTCACCCCTCCACTTT
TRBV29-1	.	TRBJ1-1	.	CSVVPGPANTEAFF	TGCAGCGTTGTTCCCGGACCTGCGAACACTGAAGCTTTCTTT
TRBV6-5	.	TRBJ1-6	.	CASRIIDSPLHF	TGTGCCAGCAGGATAATAGATTCACCCCTCCACTTT
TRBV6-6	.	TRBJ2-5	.	CASRKGETQYF	TGTGCCAGCAGAAAGGGGGAGACCCAGTACTTC
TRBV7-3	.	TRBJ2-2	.	CASSPQGRTGELFF	TGTGCCAGCAGCCCCCAGGGCCGGACCGGGGAGCTGTTTTTT
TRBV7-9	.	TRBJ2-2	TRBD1	CASSLAGQTWDTGELFF	TGTGCCAGCAGCTTAGCGGGACAGACCTGGGACACCGGGGAGCTGTTTTTT
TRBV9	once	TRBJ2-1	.	CASSVWEPHNEQFF	TGTGCCAGCAGCGTATGGGAGCCCCACAATGAGCAGTTCTTC